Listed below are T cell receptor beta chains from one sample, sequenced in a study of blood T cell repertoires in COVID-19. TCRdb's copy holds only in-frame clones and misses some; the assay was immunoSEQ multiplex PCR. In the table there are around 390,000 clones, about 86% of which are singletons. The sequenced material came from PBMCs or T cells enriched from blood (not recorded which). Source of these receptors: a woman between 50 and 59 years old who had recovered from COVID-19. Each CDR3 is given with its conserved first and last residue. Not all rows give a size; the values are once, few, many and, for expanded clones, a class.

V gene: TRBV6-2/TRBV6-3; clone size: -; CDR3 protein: CASSDGGTGGGEQYF
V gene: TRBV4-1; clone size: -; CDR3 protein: CASSQETGQLSPLHF
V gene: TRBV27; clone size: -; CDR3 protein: CASSAGLPFDNEQFF
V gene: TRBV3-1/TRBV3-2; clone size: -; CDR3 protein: CASSPTYNAASGYTF
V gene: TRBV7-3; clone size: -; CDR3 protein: CASSSTARGGTEAFF
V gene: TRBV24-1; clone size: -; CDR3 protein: CATSDRITGELFF
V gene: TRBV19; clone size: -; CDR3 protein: CASKPTGPTNEKLFF
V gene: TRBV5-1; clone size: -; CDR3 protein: CASSLVSSWAIRFTGELFF
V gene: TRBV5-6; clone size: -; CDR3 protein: CASSLTHSGANVLTF
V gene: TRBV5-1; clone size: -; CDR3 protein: CASSFGVNEKLFF
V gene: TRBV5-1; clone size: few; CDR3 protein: CASSLDTGSGNTIYF
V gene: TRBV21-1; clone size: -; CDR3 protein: CASSKVPGRNGNFSSYNEQFF
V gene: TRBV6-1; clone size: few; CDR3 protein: CASSDRGLVYEQYF
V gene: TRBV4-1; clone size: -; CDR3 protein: CASSQDPSRGTDTQYF
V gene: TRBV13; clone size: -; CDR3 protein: CASSSDRGAEAFF
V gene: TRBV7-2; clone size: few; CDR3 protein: CASSLSAYEQYF
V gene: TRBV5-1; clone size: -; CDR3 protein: CASSLVASQETQYF
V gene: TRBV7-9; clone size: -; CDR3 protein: CASSSTTGNTGELFF
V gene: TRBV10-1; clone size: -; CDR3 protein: CASTRQPQHF
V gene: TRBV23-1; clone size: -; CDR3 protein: CASSLAGTDPLLLHF
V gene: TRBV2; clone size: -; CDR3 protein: CASSGGATNEKLFF
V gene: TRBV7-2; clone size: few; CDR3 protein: CASSVTGNTIYF
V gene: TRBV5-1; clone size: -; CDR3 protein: CASSLDSSGGNTGELFF